This T cell receptor beta chain was captured by sequencing in a study of PD-L1 blockade in urothelial cancer. Study background: The median T cell count across tumor samples was over 1,100. General study findings and limits: When measured at 3 weeks, tumor-associated blood clones expanded more in durable-benefit patients.

This clone has just a few counts. Its antigen remains unknown. Synthetic templates analogous to TCR were spiked into all PCRs individually. Assay: immunoSEQ multiplex PCR; the TCRdb copy retains only in-frame clones and omits some. The sample shows more than 35,000 clones, around 33% of them seen only once. The germline V and J ends were trimmed by 10 bases and 1 base, with 16 bases remaining between them. The CDR3 is 14 residues long. The germline V gene encodes CDR1 MNHGY and CDR2 SAAAGT. The material was tumor tissue, obtained before atezolizumab (anti-PD-L1) treatment. The V and J genes are TRBV6-8 and TRBJ1-1, with D perhaps TRBD1 (5 bases). The TCR originated in a man in his 60s with urothelial cancer. DNA of the CDR3: TGTGCCATCAGCTGGGGCGGCGGGAACACTGAAGCTTTCTTT. It yields the protein CAISWGGGNTEAFF.